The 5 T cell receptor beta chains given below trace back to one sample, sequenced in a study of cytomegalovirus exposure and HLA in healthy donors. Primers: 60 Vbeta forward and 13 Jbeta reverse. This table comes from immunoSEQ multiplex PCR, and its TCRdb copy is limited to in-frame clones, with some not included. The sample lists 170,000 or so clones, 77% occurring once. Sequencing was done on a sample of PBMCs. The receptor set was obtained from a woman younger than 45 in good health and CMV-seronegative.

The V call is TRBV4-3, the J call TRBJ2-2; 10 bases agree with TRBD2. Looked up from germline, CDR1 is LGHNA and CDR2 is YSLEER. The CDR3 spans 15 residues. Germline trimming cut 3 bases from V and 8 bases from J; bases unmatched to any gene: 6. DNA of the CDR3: TGCGCCAGCAGCCACGGACTAGCGGTCAAGGGGGAGCTGTTTTTT. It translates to CASSHGLAVKGELFF.

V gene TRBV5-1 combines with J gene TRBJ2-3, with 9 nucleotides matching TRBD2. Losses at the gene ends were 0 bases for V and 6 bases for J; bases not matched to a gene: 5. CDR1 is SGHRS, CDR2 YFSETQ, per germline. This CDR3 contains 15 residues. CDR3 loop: CASSLGGGEADTQYF. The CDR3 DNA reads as TGCGCCAGCAGCTTGGGCGGGGGGGAAGCGGATACGCAGTATTTT. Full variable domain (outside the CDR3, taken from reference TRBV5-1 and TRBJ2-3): KAGVTQTPRYLIKTRGQQVTLSCSPISGHRSVSWYQQTPGQGLQFLFEYFSETQRNKGNFPGRFSGRQFSNSRSEMNVSTLELGDSALYLCASSLGGGEADTQYFGPGTRLTVL.

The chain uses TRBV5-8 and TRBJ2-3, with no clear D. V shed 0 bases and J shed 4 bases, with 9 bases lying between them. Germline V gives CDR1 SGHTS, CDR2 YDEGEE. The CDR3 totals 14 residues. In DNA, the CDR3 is TGTGCCAGCAGCTTGGCCTGGAGTGCAGATACGCAGTATTTT. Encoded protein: CASSLAWSADTQYF.

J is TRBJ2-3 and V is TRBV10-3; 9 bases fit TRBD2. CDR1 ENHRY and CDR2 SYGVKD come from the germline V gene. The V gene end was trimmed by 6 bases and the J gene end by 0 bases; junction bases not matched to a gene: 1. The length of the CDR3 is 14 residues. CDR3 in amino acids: CAIRGLASTDTQYF. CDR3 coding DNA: TGTGCCATCAGAGGACTAGCGAGCACAGATACGCAGTATTTT.

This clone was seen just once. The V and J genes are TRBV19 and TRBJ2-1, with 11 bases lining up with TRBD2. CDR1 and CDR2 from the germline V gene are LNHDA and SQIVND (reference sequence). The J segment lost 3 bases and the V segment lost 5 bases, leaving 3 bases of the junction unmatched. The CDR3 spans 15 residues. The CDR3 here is CASSQLAGGYNEQFF. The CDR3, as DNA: TGTGCCAGTAGTCAGCTAGCGGGAGGCTACAATGAGCAGTTCTTC.